These T cell receptor beta chains were read from a single sample in a study of cytomegalovirus exposure and HLA in healthy donors. This table comes from immunoSEQ multiplex PCR, and its TCRdb copy is limited to in-frame clones, with some not included. The profile shows 150,000 to 200,000 clones, roughly four fifths of them singletons. What was sequenced was PBMCs. Receptors originate from a man over 45 in good health and CMV-seronegative. Both conserved end residues are part of each CDR3. Each record gives: J gene, D gene, clone size, V gene, CDR3 protein, CDR3 DNA. D genes are given only for firm matches. Not every row has a clone size; where given, it reads once, few, many or a size class.

>TRBJ1-5|-|-|TRBV19
CASRITGIYSNQPQHF
TGTGCCAGTAGAATAACAGGAATTTATAGCAATCAGCCCCAGCATTTT
>TRBJ2-2|TRBD1|few|TRBV28
CASSQHAGGVTGELFF
TGTGCCAGCAGTCAACATGCAGGGGGCGTCACCGGGGAGCTGTTTTTT
>TRBJ1-2|-|once|TRBV18
CASSPPPGYNGYTF
TGTGCCAGCTCACCACCGCCAGGGTATAATGGCTACACCTTC
>TRBJ2-5|-|-|TRBV5-1
CASSLLNLYQETQYF
TGCGCCAGCAGCTTACTTAATCTGTACCAAGAGACCCAGTACTTC
>TRBJ1-2|-|once|TRBV2
CASSDPRQVGGYTF
TGTGCCAGCAGTGACCCTAGACAGGTTGGAGGCTACACCTTC
>TRBJ2-5|-|-|TRBV6-5
CASSYGRYQETQYF
TGTGCCAGCAGTTACGGCAGGTACCAAGAGACCCAGTACTTC
>TRBJ2-7|TRBD1|-|TRBV4-3
CASSHSYRGTYEQYF
TGCGCCAGCAGCCATTCATACAGGGGAACCTACGAGCAGTACTTC
>TRBJ2-1|TRBD1|once|TRBV28
CASSLVTGDSRKQFF
TGTGCCAGCAGTTTAGTAACAGGGGATTCGAGGAAGCAGTTCTTC
>TRBJ1-3|-|few|TRBV9
CASSVAVGNTIYF
TGTGCCAGCAGCGTAGCGGTTGGAAACACCATATATTTT
>TRBJ2-7|TRBD1|-|TRBV18
CASSPQGGQGVYEQYF
TGTGCCAGCTCACCACAGGGGGGACAGGGTGTCTACGAGCAGTACTTC
>TRBJ2-2|TRBD1|-|TRBV4-3
CASARQGNTGELFF
TGCGCCAGCGCCCGACAGGGAAACACCGGGGAGCTGTTTTTT